These 32 T cell receptor beta chains were all obtained from the same sample, sequenced in a study of blood T cells in healthy people across ages. Sample-barcoded 5' priming and a J-beta primer mix drove a second PCR of about 6 to 12 cycles. TCRdb reprocessed the 5' RACE reads with MiXCR, giving one entry per CDR3 protein. The data show a few hundred thousand distinct CDR3 sequences, 27% seen once. The sequenced sample was blood. Receptors originate from a woman in her 70s in good health.

The V gene is TRBV28, the J gene TRBJ2-5; D gene ambiguous. This CDR3 region has 15 residues. Germline-derived CDR1 and CDR2 are MDHEN and SYDVKM. The V end was cut by 4 bases, the J end by 5 bases, with 17 bases between. CDR3 nucleotide sequence: TGTGCCAGCAGTTCCCCAAAGCTCCCCACGGAGACCCAGTACTTC. As protein: CASSSPKLPTETQYF.

The chain joins TRBV4-3 to TRBJ2-5; D is perhaps TRBD2 (5 bases). The V end lost 3 bases, the J end lost 4 bases, and 12 bases lay between the germline ends. Germline-derived CDR1 and CDR2 are LGHNA and YSLEER. CDR3 length: 14 residues. The CDR3 region is CASSHDPAGETQYF. DNA of the CDR3: TGCGCCAGCAGCCATGATCCCGCGGGAGAGACCCAGTACTTC.

This clonotype was observed a handful of times. J is TRBJ2-5 and V is TRBV15; 7 positions match TRBD2. Germline-derived CDR1 and CDR2 are LNHNV and YYDKDF (reference sequence). The CDR3 has 14 residues. V lost 0 bases, J lost 4 bases, and 2 bases stayed unmatched. CDR3 protein: CATSRDGGGETQYF. The CDR3 DNA reads TGTGCCACCAGCAGAGATGGGGGGGGAGAGACCCAGTACTTC.

This clonotype was recorded a few times. The J gene is TRBJ1-2, the V gene TRBV10-3, with TRBD1 matching 9 bases. The CDR3 has 15 residues. Germline V gene lookup returns CDR1 ENHRY and CDR2 SYGVKD. V shed 5 bases and J 0 bases; nucleotides not matched to a gene: 4. In nucleotides, the CDR3 is TGTGCCATCAGTCTACAGGGGGCGACTAACTATGGCTACACCTTC. Protein: CAISLQGATNYGYTF.

This clonotype has a handful of counts. This rearrangement joins TRBV10-2 to TRBJ1-4; no clear D. The CDR3 has 12 amino acids. V was pared by 9 bases and J by 6 bases, with 11 bases between. The germline gives CDR1 WSHSY, CDR2 SAAADI. The CDR3 spells CASGQNHEKLFF. The CDR3 nucleotides read TGCGCCAGTGGGCAGAATCATGAAAAACTGTTTTTT.

The chain joins TRBV12-5 to TRBJ1-3; a possible D gene is TRBD1 (6 bases). This CDR3 is 15 amino acids long. The germline gives CDR1 LGHNT, CDR2 FRNRAP. The germline V and J ends were trimmed by 2 bases and 4 bases, with 12 bases remaining between them. The CDR3 DNA reads as TGTGCTAGTGGTTTGATTTGGGGGCAGGGAAACACCATATATTTT. Protein: CASGLIWGQGNTIYF.

A few counts support this clonotype. The chain has TRBV28 and TRBJ2-7, with TRBD1 matching 9 bases. Germline values: CDR1 MDHEN, CDR2 SYDVKM. The CDR3 sequence is 13 residues long. Trimming at V came to 10 bases and at J to 2 bases, leaving 6 bases not matched to a gene. Written as DNA, the CDR3 is TGTGCCACCAGGGACAGGGAACCCTACGAGCAGTACTTC. Residues: CATRDREPYEQYF.

The rearrangement joins TRBV25-1 to TRBJ1-2; D is ambiguous. Germline V CDR1 and CDR2: MGHDK, SYGVNS. V shed 6 bases and J shed 6 bases, with 8 bases lying between them. This CDR3 spans 11 amino acids. This CDR3 is CASRDLHGYTF. CDR3 nucleotides: TGTGCCAGCAGGGACTTACATGGCTACACCTTC.

A few counts support this clonotype. This sequence joins TRBV6-1 and TRBJ1-3; 8 nucleotides line up with TRBD1. V dropped 10 bases and J dropped 2; count of bases not matched to a gene: 19. Germline values: CDR1 MNHNS, CDR2 SASEGT. The CDR3 is made up of 18 amino acids. This chain's CDR3 is CAIGQGGRTRPTGNTIYF. The CDR3 DNA follows: TGTGCCATCGGACAGGGAGGGAGAACAAGACCAACTGGAAACACCATATATTTT.

This clonotype was seen a handful of times. The V call is TRBV7-2, the J call TRBJ1-6; 8 bases agree with TRBD1. Trimming at V came to 5 bases and at J to 8 bases, leaving 8 bases not matched to a gene. The CDR3 runs to 15 residues. Germline assignment: CDR1 SGHTA and CDR2 FQGNSA. CDR3 DNA sequence: TGTGCCAGCAGCCTTACAGGGGGAGCCCATTCACCCCTCCACTTT. Translated: CASSLTGGAHSPLHF.

The table lists this clonotype with a few counts. The chain joins TRBV12-3 or TRBV12-4 to TRBJ1-1; no clear D. The CDR3 is 11 amino acids. Trimming stripped 6 bases from V and 5 bases from J, with 7 bases between. CDR3 DNA: TGTGCCAGCAGCTTCGGAACTGAAGCTTTCTTT. It codes for CASSFGTEAFF.

The chain combines TRBV4-3 with TRBJ1-1, with unresolved D. The ends were cut back, 4 bases at V and 1 base at J, with 10 bases in the middle. This CDR3 has 14 amino acids. Germline V gene sequence: CDR1 LGHNA, CDR2 YSLEER. The CDR3: CASSRDFKNTEAFF. The CDR3 DNA reads TGCGCCAGCAGCCGAGATTTTAAGAACACTGAAGCTTTCTTT.

This clonotype has just a few counts. The chain's CDR3 is CASTSGGASNEQFF. In DNA form, the CDR3 reads TGTGCCAGCACCTCCGGGGGCGCTTCGAATGAGCAGTTCTTC. The chain employs TRBV5-6 and TRBJ2-1; D might be TRBD1 or TRBD2, each matching 6 bases. The germline V gene has CDR1 SGHDT and CDR2 YYEEEE. The V end lost 6 bases, the J end lost 7 bases, and 17 bases lay between the germline ends. This CDR3 is 14 amino acids long.

V and J are TRBV10-3 and TRBJ2-1, with 8 bases lining up with TRBD1. CDR3 length equals 13 residues. In germline, CDR1 is ENHRY, CDR2 SYGVKD. The trim removed 6 bases at V and 7 bases at J, leaving 5 bases unmatched. The CDR3 is CAIRGTGGNEQFF. CDR3 DNA: TGTGCCATCAGAGGGACAGGAGGGAATGAGCAGTTCTTC.

Concerning this clonotype: At one end, the junction sequence differs from germline, possibly due to a read error. V gene TRBV6-6 combines with J gene TRBJ1-4, with 7 bases identical to TRBD1. This CDR3 is 13 amino acids long. CDR1 is MNHNY and CDR2 is SVGAGI in the germline V gene (reference sequence). CDR3 nucleotide sequence: TGTGCCTGCAGTCTACAGGGGCGGGAAAAACTGTTTTTT. Translated: CACSLQGREKLFF.

The chain uses TRBV2 and TRBJ1-1, with TRBD1 matching 8 bases. The CDR3 spans 13 residues. Germline V CDR1 and CDR2: SNHLY, FYNNEI. Trimming took 4 bases from V and 4 from J; bases not matched to a gene: 2. CDR3 loop: CASSGDRTTEAFF. DNA for the CDR3: TGTGCCAGCAGTGGGGACAGGACCACTGAAGCTTTCTTT.

This clonotype was counted only a few times. The chain is built from TRBV10-3 and TRBJ2-7, with 9 bases that match TRBD1. Germline CDR1 reads ENHRY; CDR2 reads SYGVKD. The length of the CDR3 is 15 residues. V shed 2 bases, J shed 5 bases, and the junction held 7 bases outside the gene matches. CDR3 nucleotides: TGTGCCATCAGTGAGGGCGGACAGGGGAGAAACGAGCAGTACTTC. It is translated as CAISEGGQGRNEQYF.

This chain connects TRBV7-2 to TRBJ1-5; no clear D. Per the germline V gene, CDR1 is SGHTA and CDR2 is FQGNSA. Trimming stripped 5 bases from V and 0 bases from J, with 8 bases between. This CDR3 is built from 14 residues. The CDR3 reads CASSPDPSNQPQHF. DNA of the CDR3: TGTGCCAGCAGCCCCGATCCTAGCAATCAGCCCCAGCATTTT.

This clonotype turned up a few times. This chain joins TRBV6-1 and TRBJ1-5, with 7 bases aligning to TRBD1. The V gene's germline CDR1 is MNHNS and CDR2 SASEGT. V was clipped by 6 bases and J by 2 bases; unmatched bases: 7. The CDR3 runs 15 residues. The DNA for the CDR3 is TGTGCCAGCAGAACAGGGGCCGCTGGCAATCAGCCCCAGCATTTT. This codes for CASRTGAAGNQPQHF.

This clonotype was observed at least ten times. The gene calls are TRBV7-2 and TRBJ2-1; D may be TRBD2 (6 bases). V was trimmed by 6 bases and J by 10 bases, leaving 22 bases between them. Germline CDR1 and CDR2: SGHTA and FQGNSA. The CDR3 length is 15 residues. The CDR3 DNA follows: TGTGCCAGCAGAGCCTCCGGGACTGGGTCTTGGGAGCAGTTCTTC. It specifies CASRASGTGSWEQFF.

The chain employs TRBV20-1 and TRBJ2-7; no firm D call. Trimming took 0 bases from V and 6 from J, leaving 9 bases between them. There are 12 residues in the CDR3. CDR1 is DFQATT, CDR2 SNEGSKA, per germline (reference sequence). The CDR3 DNA follows: TGCAGTGCTAGAGAGGGCCGCCCCGAGCAGTACTTC. It yields the protein CSAREGRPEQYF.

This clonotype was detected only a few times. The V gene is TRBV4-1, the J gene TRBJ1-2; no definite D call. The CDR3 sequence is 14 residues long. CDR1 and CDR2 from the germline V gene are MGHRA and YSYEKL. V lost 1 base and J lost 4, with 10 bases in between. Here the CDR3 DNA reads TGCGCCAGCAGCCAAGGCACCAGCGCCTATGGCTACACCTTC. Translating it yields CASSQGTSAYGYTF.

There are a few counts of this clonotype. Given the absence of the conserved phenylalanine or tryptophan at the CDR3 end, a read error is likely. V usage is TRBV7-2 and J usage is TRBJ2-2; D is undetermined. The germline V and J ends were trimmed by 5 bases and 1 base, with 11 bases remaining between them. Germline V gene sequence: CDR1 SGHTA, CDR2 FQGNSA. This CDR3 has 15 residues. The CDR3 protein is CASSLRRVNTGELFL. The CDR3 nucleotides are TGTGCCAGCAGCCTACGGAGAGTGAACACCGGGGAGCTGTTTCTT.

The V call is TRBV29-1, the J call TRBJ2-5, with D possibly being TRBD1 (5 bases). The CDR3 is 14 amino acids. V was pared by 7 bases and J by 4 bases, with 19 bases between. Germline values: CDR1 SQVTM, CDR2 ANQGSEA. The CDR3 bases are TGCAGCGCCGAACCAGGGAAGGGAAGAGAGACCCAGTACTTC. This sequence encodes CSAEPGKGRETQYF. Full variable domain (remainder filled in from reference TRBV29-1 and TRBJ2-5): SAVISQKPSRDICQRGTSLTIQCQVDSQVTMMFWYRQQPGQSLTLIATANQGSEATYESGFVIDKFPISRPNLTFSTLTVSNMSPEDSSIYLCSAEPGKGRETQYFGPGTRLLVL.

This chain uses TRBV7-2 with TRBJ1-6; TRBD1 matches 7 bases. Germline V gene sequence: CDR1 SGHTA, CDR2 FQGNSA. This CDR3 region has 15 residues. J gave up 8 bases and V 6 bases, and 10 bases lay outside the gene matches. The chain's CDR3 is CASSSQGGSDSPLHF. CDR3 DNA sequence: TGTGCCAGCAGTTCCCAGGGGGGGTCGGATTCACCCCTCCACTTT. The whole variable domain, filled in from reference TRBV7-2 and TRBJ1-6, reads GAGVSQSPSNKVTEKGKDVELRCDPISGHTALYWYRQSLGQGLEFLIYFQGNSAPDKSGLPSDRFSAERTGGSVSTLTIQRTQQEDSAVYLCASSSQGGSDSPLHFGNGTRLTVT.

This clonotype was seen a handful of times. This rearrangement joins TRBV5-1 to TRBJ1-2; D call uncertain. There are 14 residues in the CDR3. The germline V and J ends were trimmed by 5 bases and 4 bases, with 15 bases remaining between them. In germline, CDR1 is SGHRS, CDR2 YFSETQ. The CDR3 is CASSLTRGGYGYTF. For the CDR3, the DNA is TGCGCCAGCAGTTTGACACGGGGTGGCTATGGCTACACCTTC.

The genes are TRBV3-1 and TRBJ2-7, with 8 bases that match TRBD2. The length of the CDR3 is 15 residues. Looked up from germline, CDR1 is LGHDT and CDR2 is YNNKEL (reference sequence). Trimming removed 5 bases from V and 2 bases from J; junction bases left unmatched: 8. CDR3 nucleotides: TGTGCCAGCAGCAGGACTAGCAGGTCCCCCTACGAGCAGTACTTC. This gives the protein CASSRTSRSPYEQYF.

V gene TRBV5-5 combines with J gene TRBJ2-3; D not resolved. Trimming cost V 5 bases and J 2 bases, with 15 bases left between them. This CDR3 region has 15 residues. Per germline, CDR1 SGHKS and CDR2 YYEKEE (reference sequence). For the CDR3, the DNA is TGTGCCAGCAGTTCTAATTACCCCTCCACAGATACGCAGTATTTT. Its translation: CASSSNYPSTDTQYF.

This clonotype showed up just once. A junction boundary mismatches the germline segment, possibly from a read error. The chain recombines TRBV7-9 with TRBJ2-1, with 9 bases matching TRBD1. This CDR3 has 15 residues. Germline CDR1 reads SEHNR; CDR2 reads FQNEAQ (reference sequence). CDR3 sequence reads: CANSNRDRAYNEQFF. The CDR3 DNA reads as TGTGCCAACAGCAACCGGGACAGGGCGTACAATGAGCAGTTCTTC. Full variable domain (missing parts from reference TRBV7-9 and TRBJ2-1): DTGVSQNPRHKITKRGQNVTFRCDPISEHNRLYWYRQTLGQGPEFLTYFQNEAQLEKSRLLSDRFSAERPKGSFSTLEIQRTEQGDSAMYLCANSNRDRAYNEQFFGPGTRLTVL.

The rearrangement joins TRBV18 to TRBJ1-1, with a tentative D call TRBD1 (5 bases). Trimming took off 3 bases at V and 5 bases at J, with 19 bases between the two ends. The CDR3 is made up of 16 amino acids. From germline, CDR1 is KGHSH and CDR2 LQKENI. CDR3 residues: CASSPGSPGAGTEAFF. CDR3 DNA: TGTGCCAGCTCACCTGGTAGTCCCGGGGCCGGAACTGAAGCTTTCTTT.

In its sample, this clonotype was seen a few times. The chain employs TRBV7-2 and TRBJ2-3; no clear D. This CDR3 contains 15 residues. With 5 bases removed from V and 3 bases from J, the gap between germline ends came to 15 bases. CDR1 and CDR2 from the germline V gene are SGHTA and FQGNSA. Here the CDR3 reads CASSPSRGRTDTQYF. In DNA, the CDR3 is TGTGCCAGCAGCCCGTCCAGAGGACGGACAGATACGCAGTATTTT.

To note about this clonotype: One end of the junction does not line up with germline, which may come from a read error. The rearrangement joins TRBV14 to TRBJ2-7; D is unresolved. Germline values: CDR1 SGHDN, CDR2 FVKESK. This CDR3 region has 12 residues. The CDR3 sequence: CASSPDVGRINF. The DNA for the CDR3 is TGTGCCAGCAGCCCTGATGTCGGGCGGATCAACTTC. The whole variable domain, filled in from reference TRBV14 and TRBJ2-7, reads EAGVTQFPSHSVIEKGQTVTLRCDPISGHDNLYWYRRVMGKEIKFLLHFVKESKQDESGMPNNRFLAERTGGTYSTLKVQPAELEDSGVYFCASSPDVGRINFGPGTRLTVT.